Listed here are 13 T cell receptor beta chains from one sample, sequenced in a study of regulatory T cells in long-lasting Graves disease. According to the study, TCR beta libraries were built with iRepertoire HTBI primers and CDR3-region Arm-PCR. TCRdb reprocessed the multiplex PCR reads via MiXCR and lists one record per CDR3 protein. The data show about 540,000 distinct CDR3 sequences, roughly 14% seen once. Time point described: newly diagnosed GD, antithyroid drugs for less than 3 months. PBMC-derived RNA was used for the TCR library. These records were also assigned to another study, of T cells in Graves' hyperthyroidism and ophthalmopathy.

Specimen: peripheral blood mononuclear cells (PBMCs), collected at new diagnosis, from a patient treated with antithyroid drugs. The receptor source for this set is a man aged 25 to 45 with Graves disease.

This clonotype was counted only a few times. The genes are TRBV20-1 and TRBJ2-2, with 13 bases identical to TRBD2. Per germline, CDR1 DFQATT and CDR2 SNEGSKA (reference sequence). CDR3 length: 17 residues. The ends lost 5 bases at V and 5 bases at J; junction bases unmatched: 11. CDR3 nucleotides: TGCAGTGCTCCAACAGGACTAGCGGGAGTGGGAACCGGGGAGCTGTTTTTT. It encodes CSAPTGLAGVGTGELFF.

This clonotype was picked up many times. The chain combines TRBV7-9 with TRBJ2-1; 10 nucleotides match TRBD2. From germline, CDR1 is SEHNR and CDR2 FQNEAQ (reference sequence). The CDR3 runs 13 residues. V lost 3 bases, J lost 8 bases, and 1 base stayed unmatched. CDR3 loop: CASSFLAGDEQFF. CDR3 bases: TGTGCCAGCAGCTTCCTAGCGGGAGATGAGCAGTTCTTC.

This clonotype was seen many times. The chain has TRBV20-1 and TRBJ2-7, with 12 positions matching TRBD2. With 4 bases clipped from V and 5 bases from J, the junction kept 6 bases outside the gene matches. The CDR3 loop spans 14 amino acids. Germline assignment: CDR1 DFQATT and CDR2 SNEGSKA (reference sequence). Here the CDR3 DNA reads TGCAGTGCTACCCTCCTAGCGGGAGGGGACGAGCAGTACTTC. Its translation: CSATLLAGGDEQYF.

This clonotype was counted between two and nine times. The chain carries TRBV5-4 and TRBJ1-4; the D is unclear. CDR1 and CDR2 from the germline V gene are SGHNT and YYREEE (reference sequence). The CDR3 covers 13 residues. Trimming pared 5 bases from V and 8 bases from J, leaving 13 bases between. The CDR3 is CASSSGTGEKLFF. The CDR3 nucleotides are TGTGCCAGCAGTTCCGGAACGGGCGAAAAACTGTTTTTT.

This clonotype was counted many times. J is TRBJ1-4 and V is TRBV7-9; 7 bases line up with TRBD1. CDR1 is SEHNR, CDR2 FQNEAQ, per germline (reference sequence). This CDR3 has 16 residues. Trimming cost V 2 bases and J 8 bases; bases outside gene matches: 11. The CDR3 loop is CASSLIGGGQQEKLFF. DNA of the CDR3: TGTGCCAGCAGCTTAATAGGGGGGGGACAGCAAGAAAAACTGTTTTTT.

This clonotype has more than one count but fewer than ten. V is TRBV7-2 and J is TRBJ2-7, with 7 bases matching TRBD2. The CDR3 consists of 16 residues. The V and J ends lost 1 base and 7 bases, in that order; junction bases with no gene match: 13. CDR1 is SGHTA, CDR2 FQGNSA, per germline. The CDR3 loop reads CASSLGGAAGVGEQYF. The CDR3 DNA is TGTGCCAGCAGCTTAGGGGGTGCGGCGGGAGTAGGTGAGCAGTACTTC.

This clonotype was picked up many times. The chain uses TRBV19 and TRBJ2-7; 13 bases are shared with TRBD2. Germline CDR1 is LNHDA and CDR2 is SQIVND (reference sequence). This CDR3 spans 18 amino acids. V lost 1 base to trimming and J lost 2 bases; unmatched junction nucleotides: 8. The CDR3 sequence: CASSIVWTSGSLPYEQYF. CDR3 nucleotide sequence: TGTGCCAGTAGTATAGTCTGGACTAGCGGGAGTTTGCCCTACGAGCAGTACTTC.

The chain links TRBV7-9 to TRBJ1-5; D not resolved. CDR3 length: 12 residues. V was pared by 8 bases and J by 3 bases, with 8 bases between. The germline CDR1 and CDR2 sequences are SEHNR and FQNEAQ (reference sequence). CDR3 region: CASAATNQPQHF. The CDR3, as DNA: TGTGCCAGCGCCGCTACCAATCAGCCCCAGCATTTT.

This clonotype was seen a handful of times. The J gene is TRBJ1-3, the V gene TRBV20-1; tentatively, D is TRBD1 (6 bases). This CDR3 comprises 20 residues. The germline V gene has CDR1 DFQATT and CDR2 SNEGSKA (reference sequence). V was trimmed by 4 bases and J by 0 bases, leaving 28 bases between them. The CDR3 loop is CSATIGPQPEGGTSGNTIYF. The CDR3 nucleotides are TGCAGTGCTACAATTGGGCCGCAACCAGAGGGGGGCACCTCTGGAAACACCATATATTTT.

This clonotype showed up many times. This chain joins TRBV30 and TRBJ1-2; a possible D gene is TRBD1 (5 bases). The CDR3 is 13 amino acids. Between the trimmed V and J ends, which lost 5 bases and 2 bases, there was a span of 12 bases. The germline V gene encodes CDR1 GTSNPN and CDR2 SVGIG (reference sequence). The CDR3 DNA sequence: TGTGCCTGGGTCCCGGGACCAAACTATGGCTACACCTTC. Its protein product is CAWVPGPNYGYTF.

The chain recombines TRBV15 with TRBJ2-7; no clear D. CDR1 is LNHNV and CDR2 is YYDKDF in the germline V gene (reference sequence). With 1 base removed from V and 6 bases from J, the gap between germline ends came to 10 bases. The CDR3 length is 13 residues. The CDR3 DNA sequence: TGTGCCACCAGCAGAGTTTTATTTGCCGAGCAGTACTTC. Protein sequence: CATSRVLFAEQYF.

This clonotype was counted at least ten times. The chain has TRBV10-2 and TRBJ2-3; TRBD2 matches 8 bases. The V segment lost 5 bases and the J segment 4 bases; nucleotides outside the gene matches: 8. CDR1 is WSHSY and CDR2 is SAAADI in the germline V gene. This CDR3 comprises 15 residues. CDR3 amino acids: CASSLKREIPDTQYF. CDR3 in DNA: TGCGCCAGCAGTCTTAAGCGGGAGATACCAGATACGCAGTATTTT.

This clonotype has ten or more counts. The chain recombines TRBV29-1 with TRBJ1-5, with 8 bases matching TRBD1. Losses at the gene ends were 7 bases for V and 0 bases for J; bases not matched to a gene: 17. The CDR3 covers 18 residues. Germline CDR1 and CDR2: SQVTM and ANQGSEA. CDR3 residues: CSAHRDRQNLYSNQPQHF. In DNA, the CDR3 is TGCAGCGCCCACCGGGACAGGCAGAATCTTTATAGCAATCAGCCCCAGCATTTT.